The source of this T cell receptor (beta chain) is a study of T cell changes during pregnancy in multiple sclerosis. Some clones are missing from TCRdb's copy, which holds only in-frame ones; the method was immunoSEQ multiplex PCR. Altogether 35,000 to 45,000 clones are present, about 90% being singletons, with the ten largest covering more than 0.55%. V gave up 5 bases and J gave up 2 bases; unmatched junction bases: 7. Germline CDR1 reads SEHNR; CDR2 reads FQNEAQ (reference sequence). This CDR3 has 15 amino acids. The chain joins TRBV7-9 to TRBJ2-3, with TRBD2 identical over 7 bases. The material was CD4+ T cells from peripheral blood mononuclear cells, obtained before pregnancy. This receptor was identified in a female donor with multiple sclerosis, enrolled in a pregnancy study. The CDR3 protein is CASSGRVRFTDTQYF. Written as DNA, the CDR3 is TGTGCCAGCAGCGGGAGGGTTCGGTTCACAGATACGCAGTATTTT.